The 5 T cell receptor beta chains reported below all come from one sample, sequenced in a study of shared clonotypes between healthy human individuals. Repertoires were generated with immunoSEQ multiplex PCR, while TCRdb's copy carries only in-frame clones and drops some. The profile shows around 500,000 clones, around 73% of them singletons. Input material: PBMCs. These receptors all stem from a woman aged 40 to 50 in good health. Some clones in this sample may be carry-over from other donors' samples.

A few counts support this clone. This chain joins TRBV2 and TRBJ1-4, with D hard to call. The CDR3 runs 12 residues. V lost 2 bases and J lost 16, with 14 bases in between. In germline, CDR1 is SNHLY, CDR2 FYNNEI. In nucleotides, the CDR3 is TGTGCCAGCAGTGAAACCGTATCGGGAGCGTTTTTT. Its translation is CASSETVSGAFF.

CDR3 nucleotide sequence: TGTGCCAGCACCGAGTACAATGAGCAGTTCTTC. Its translation is CASTEYNEQFF. The chain links TRBV2 to TRBJ2-1; no reliable D call. The CDR3 totals 11 residues. Trimming cost V 7 bases and J 4 bases, with 5 bases left between them. Germline lookup yields CDR1 SNHLY and CDR2 FYNNEI.

This clone was seen more than once but under ten times. This chain joins TRBV6-6 and TRBJ2-2; D remains ambiguous. The germline V gene encodes CDR1 MNHNY and CDR2 SVGAGI (reference sequence). The V and J ends lost 7 bases and 0 bases respectively, with 6 bases between them. This CDR3 has 13 amino acids. The CDR3 protein is CASTTTNTGELFF. DNA of the CDR3: TGTGCCAGCACTACCACGAACACCGGGGAGCTGTTTTTT.

This sequence joins TRBV5-1 and TRBJ2-1; 12 nucleotides agree with TRBD2. Germline CDR1 and CDR2: SGHRS and YFSETQ. V trimming: 0 bases; J trimming: 6 bases; junction bases outside the gene matches: 1. The CDR3 runs to 15 residues. Written as DNA, the CDR3 is TGCGCCAGCAGCTTGGTGGGACTAGCGGGCAATGAGCAGTTCTTC. This encodes CASSLVGLAGNEQFF.

This clone was observed a handful of times. The chain combines TRBV7-9 with TRBJ2-1; D gene uncertain. CDR1 SEHNR and CDR2 FQNEAQ come from the germline V gene (reference sequence). Trimming took 5 bases from V and 15 from J, leaving 26 bases between them. The CDR3 covers 15 residues. Here the CDR3 reads CASSPTSPSDRRRFF. The CDR3 DNA follows: TGTGCCAGCAGCCCCACCTCGCCTAGTGATCGTAGGCGGTTCTTC.